This T cell receptor (beta chain) stems from a study of T cell repertoires in cytomegalovirus infection. This clonotype was seen only a few times. Antigen unknown. Trimming removed 0 bases from V and 7 bases from J, with 13 bases in between. Germline V gene data show CDR1 as SGHTA and CDR2 as FQGNSA. The CDR3 has 16 amino acids. TCRdb passed the reads through MiXCR, listing each CDR3 protein once. There are roughly 500,000 distinct CDR3 sequences in the sample; around 35% occur only once, and under 20% lies in the top ten. The sample here was cultured PBMCs, taken from culture after CMV antigen stimulation. V gene TRBV7-2 combines with J gene TRBJ1-6; tentatively, D is TRBD1 (5 bases). This TCR came from a human donor in good health (CMV status not recorded). Some clones in this sample may be carry-over from other donors' samples. The CDR3 spells CASSLAQGSKNSPLHF. Here the CDR3 DNA reads TGTGCCAGCAGCTTAGCGCAGGGCAGCAAGAATTCACCCCTCCACTTT.